The 15 T cell receptor beta chains below come from one sample, sequenced in a study of blood T cell repertoires in COVID-19. Repertoires were generated with immunoSEQ multiplex PCR, while TCRdb's copy carries only in-frame clones and drops some. Among about 150,000 clones listed, about 86% were seen once. The sequenced sample was PBMCs or T cells enriched from blood (not recorded which). These receptors all stem from a man aged 45 to 65 who had recovered from COVID-19.

The chain links TRBV6-1 to TRBJ1-3; D may be TRBD1 (6 bases). Germline V gene sequence: CDR1 MNHNS, CDR2 SASEGT. This CDR3 comprises 19 residues. Trimming cost V 1 base and J 4 bases, with 23 bases left between them. CDR3 DNA sequence: TGTGCCAGCAGTGAAGTAGGGGCTGGTGGGCAGGGGTACGGAAACACCATATATTTT. This sequence encodes CASSEVGAGGQGYGNTIYF.

This clone was detected only once. The chain has TRBV5-6 and TRBJ2-2; D might be TRBD1 (5 bases). The CDR3 totals 15 residues. Germline values: CDR1 SGHDT, CDR2 YYEEEE. V was shortened by 0 bases and J by 1 base, with 7 bases between the two germline ends. CDR3 DNA sequence: TGTGCCAGCAGCTTGGGAGGACAGAACACCGGGGAGCTGTTTTTT. The encoded protein is CASSLGGQNTGELFF.

There are a few counts of this clone. This sequence joins TRBV14 and TRBJ1-1, with D possibly TRBD1 on 5 matching bases. The CDR3 has 17 residues. From germline, CDR1 is SGHDN and CDR2 FVKESK. Trimming stripped 4 bases from V and 0 bases from J, with 18 bases between. The CDR3 reads CASSRHRQLYLNTEAFF. In nucleotides, the CDR3 is TGTGCCAGCAGCCGACACCGACAGCTATATTTGAACACTGAAGCTTTCTTT.

The chain links TRBV6-1 to TRBJ1-3; possibly TRBD1 for D (5 bases). The CDR3 covers 15 residues. CDR1 and CDR2 from the germline V gene are MNHNS and SASEGT. Trimming removed 2 bases from V and 4 bases from J, with 12 bases in between. The CDR3 nucleotides are TGTGCCAGCAGTGAAAGGGGCGGACACGGAAACACCATATATTTT. It translates to CASSERGGHGNTIYF.

The genes are TRBV18 and TRBJ2-1; no firm D call. The CDR3 is 15 amino acids. V lost 1 base and J 0 bases, leaving 7 bases between the germline ends. Germline values: CDR1 KGHSH, CDR2 LQKENI. The CDR3 is CASSPQESSYNEQFF. The CDR3 coding sequence is TGTGCCAGCTCACCACAGGAGAGCTCCTACAATGAGCAGTTCTTC.

The gene calls are TRBV6-1 and TRBJ2-2; 9 bases are shared with TRBD2. J lost 8 bases, V lost 2 bases, and 6 bases had no gene match. Germline assignment: CDR1 MNHNS and CDR2 SASEGT. The CDR3 sequence is 15 residues long. The CDR3, as DNA: TGTGCCAGCAGTGAAATGAGCGGGGGGACAGGGGAGCTGTTTTTT. The encoded protein is CASSEMSGGTGELFF.

The chain carries TRBV11-2 and TRBJ1-1, with D possibly being TRBD1 (5 bases). CDR3 size: 15 residues. The V gene's germline CDR1 is SGHAT and CDR2 FQNNGV. V dropped 0 bases and J dropped 4 bases, with 12 bases sitting between them. CDR3 in DNA: TGTGCCAGCAGCTTAGATCCAGGGCGTCGCACTGAAGCTTTCTTT. This encodes CASSLDPGRRTEAFF.

In DNA, the CDR3 is TGTGCCAGCAGTGACACTGAACTCTATGGCTACACCTTC. Translating it yields CASSDTELYGYTF. The chain uses TRBV2 and TRBJ1-2, with D hard to call. The length of the CDR3 is 13 residues. CDR1 and CDR2 from the germline V gene are SNHLY and FYNNEI. V gave up 3 bases and J gave up 4 bases, with 9 bases separating them.

The chain links TRBV28 to TRBJ1-5; D gene unclear. CDR3 length: 17 residues. V gave up 8 bases and J gave up 0 bases, with 20 bases separating them. Germline V gives CDR1 MDHEN, CDR2 SYDVKM. The CDR3 protein is CASLSQQILISNQPQHF. The CDR3 nucleotides are TGTGCCAGCTTGTCCCAACAGATCCTAATTAGCAATCAGCCCCAGCATTTT.

The chain employs TRBV25-1 and TRBJ2-3; possibly TRBD1 for D (6 bases). The CDR3 extends over 15 amino acids. The germline V and J ends were trimmed by 2 bases and 2 bases, with 11 bases remaining between them. Germline V gene data show CDR1 as MGHDK and CDR2 as SYGVNS. The CDR3 loop reads CASSEGGQFTDTQYF. The CDR3 bases are TGTGCCAGCAGTGAAGGGGGCCAGTTCACAGATACGCAGTATTTT.

The genes are TRBV18 and TRBJ1-2; no clear D gene. This CDR3 contains 15 residues. In germline, CDR1 is KGHSH, CDR2 LQKENI. With 2 bases removed from V and 3 bases from J, the gap between germline ends came to 13 bases. This CDR3 is CASSPGRNSYYGYTF. CDR3 DNA: TGTGCCAGCTCACCAGGCAGGAATTCTTACTATGGCTACACCTTC. The full variable domain, completed using reference TRBV18 and TRBJ1-2, is NAGVMQNPRHLVRRRGQEARLRCSPMKGHSHVYWYRQLPEEGLKFMVYLQKENIIDESGMPKERFSAEFPKEGPSILRIQQVVRGDSAAYFCASSPGRNSYYGYTFGSGTRLTVV.

The chain uses TRBV11-2 and TRBJ2-5, with 7 positions matching TRBD1. CDR1 and CDR2 from the germline V gene are SGHAT and FQNNGV. V gave up 2 bases and J gave up 7 bases; unmatched junction bases: 4. This CDR3 is built from 13 residues. CDR3 residues: CASSLIRGRTQYF. The CDR3 DNA is TGTGCCAGCAGCTTAATTAGGGGGCGGACCCAGTACTTC. Full variable domain (outside the CDR3, taken from reference TRBV11-2 and TRBJ2-5): EAGVAQSPRYKIIEKRQSVAFWCNPISGHATLYWYQQILGQGPKLLIQFQNNGVVDDSQLPKDRFSAERLKGVDSTLKIQPAKLEDSAVYLCASSLIRGRTQYFGPGTRLLVL.

The chain has TRBV9 and TRBJ2-3; TRBD2 matches at 9 bases. CDR1 and CDR2 (germline): SGDLS, YYNGEE. The CDR3 extends over 14 amino acids. The V segment lost 2 bases and the J segment 6 bases; nucleotides outside the gene matches: 4. CDR3 residues: CASSVSGGVDTQYF. The CDR3 nucleotides read TGTGCCAGCAGCGTTAGCGGGGGAGTGGATACGCAGTATTTT.

The V and J genes are TRBV19 and TRBJ1-1; the match to TRBD1 covers 9 bases. CDR3 length: 15 residues. J was trimmed by 4 bases and V by 4 bases; bases with no gene match: 7. CDR1 is LNHDA, CDR2 SQIVND, per germline (reference sequence). The CDR3 protein is CASSTWGQGLTEAFF. As DNA, the CDR3 is TGTGCCAGTAGTACGTGGGGACAGGGTCTCACTGAAGCTTTCTTT. Supplemented by reference TRBV19 and TRBJ1-1, the full variable domain reads DGGITQSPKYLFRKEGQNVTLSCEQNLNHDAMYWYRQDPGQGLRLIYYSQIVNDFQKGDIAEGYSVSREKKESFPLTVTSAQKNPTAFYLCASSTWGQGLTEAFFGQGTRLTVV.

This clone was seen only a few times. The J gene is TRBJ2-3, the V gene TRBV7-2, with 8 bases that match TRBD2. The germline gives CDR1 SGHTA, CDR2 FQGNSA. Losses at the gene ends were 0 bases for V and 4 bases for J; bases not matched to a gene: 6. CDR3 length equals 16 residues. The DNA of the CDR3 is TGTGCCAGCAGCTTAGCGCCAGCGGGGGCAGCAGATACGCAGTATTTT. Protein: CASSLAPAGAADTQYF. The entire variable domain, with the rest obtained from reference TRBV7-2 and TRBJ2-3, is as follows: GAGVSQSPSNKVTEKGKDVELRCDPISGHTALYWYRQSLGQGLEFLIYFQGNSAPDKSGLPSDRFSAERTGGSVSTLTIQRTQQEDSAVYLCASSLAPAGAADTQYFGPGTRLTVL.